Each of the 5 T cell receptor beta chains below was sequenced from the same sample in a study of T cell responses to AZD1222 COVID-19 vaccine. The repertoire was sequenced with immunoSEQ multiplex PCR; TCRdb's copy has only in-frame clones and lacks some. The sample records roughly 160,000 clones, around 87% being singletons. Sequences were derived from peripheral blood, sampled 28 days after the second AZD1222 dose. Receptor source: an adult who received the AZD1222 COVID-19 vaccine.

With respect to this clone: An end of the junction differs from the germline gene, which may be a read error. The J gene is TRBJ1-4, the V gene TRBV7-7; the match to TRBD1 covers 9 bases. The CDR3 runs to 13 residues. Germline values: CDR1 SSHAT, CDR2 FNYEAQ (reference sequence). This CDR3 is CASSRDRGSELFF. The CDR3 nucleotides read TGTGCTAGCAGCCGAGACAGGGGGTCGGAACTGTTTTTT.

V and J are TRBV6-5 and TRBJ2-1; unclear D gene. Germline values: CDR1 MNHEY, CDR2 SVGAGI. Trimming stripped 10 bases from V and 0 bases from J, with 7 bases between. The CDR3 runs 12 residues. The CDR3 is CATSSSYNEQFF. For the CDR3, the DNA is TGTGCCACCTCTAGCTCCTACAATGAGCAGTTCTTC.

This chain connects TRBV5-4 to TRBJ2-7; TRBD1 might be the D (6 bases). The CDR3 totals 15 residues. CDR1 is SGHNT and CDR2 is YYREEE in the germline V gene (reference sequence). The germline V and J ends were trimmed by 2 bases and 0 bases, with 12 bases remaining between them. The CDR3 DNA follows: TGTGCCAGCAGCTTCCCAGGGGCTAGCTCCTACGAGCAGTACTTC. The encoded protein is CASSFPGASSYEQYF.

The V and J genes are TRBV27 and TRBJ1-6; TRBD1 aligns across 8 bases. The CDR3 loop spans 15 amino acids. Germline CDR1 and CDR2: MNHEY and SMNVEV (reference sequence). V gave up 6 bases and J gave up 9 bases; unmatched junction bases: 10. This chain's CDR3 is CASRPIPGGPSPLHF. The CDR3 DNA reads TGTGCCAGCAGGCCGATTCCAGGGGGCCCTTCACCCCTCCACTTT.

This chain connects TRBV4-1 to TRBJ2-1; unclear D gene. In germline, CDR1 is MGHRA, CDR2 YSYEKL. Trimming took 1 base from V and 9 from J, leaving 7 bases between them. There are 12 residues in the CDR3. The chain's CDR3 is CASSQGFGEQFF. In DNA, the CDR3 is TGCGCCAGCAGCCAAGGGTTCGGTGAGCAGTTCTTC.